The sequence of this T cell receptor (beta chain) was determined in a study of blood T cells in healthy people across ages. In this sample, this clonotype turned up once. As yet, its antigen is unknown. Study findings and constraints: Both higher diversity and more naive CD4+ cells marked long-lived donors when set against aged donors.

Alongside a J-beta primer mix, a sample-barcoded 5' primer served in a second PCR lasting 7 to 11 cycles. Via MiXCR, TCRdb re-called the 5' RACE reads, giving one row per CDR3 protein. The sample holds around 2 million distinct CDR3 sequences; roughly two fifths are singletons and the top ten take roughly 24%. With 7 bases clipped from V and 2 bases from J, the junction kept 4 bases outside the gene matches. CDR3 size: 13 residues. This rearrangement joins TRBV12-3 or TRBV12-4 to TRBJ1-2; 7 nucleotides agree with TRBD1. The sample consisted of blood. The receptor comes from a human donor in good health. CDR3 sequence (DNA): TGTGCCAGCATCTCACAGGGGAACTATGGCTACACCTTC. Translating gives CASISQGNYGYTF.